This entry lists 4 T cell receptor beta chains sequenced from one sample in a study of cytomegalovirus exposure and HLA in healthy donors. PCR was performed using 60 Vbeta and 13 Jbeta primers. Produced via immunoSEQ multiplex PCR; TCRdb's table is partial and in-frame only. The top ten clones hold less than 1% of a sample with over 150,000 clones, roughly 80% of them seen once. Sequences were obtained from PBMCs. The receptor source for this set is a girl aged 2-15 years in good health and CMV-seropositive.

The genes are TRBV7-9 and TRBJ2-1; TRBD2 agrees at 13 bases. The CDR3 extends over 16 amino acids. The germline CDR1 and CDR2 sequences are SEHNR and FQNEAQ (reference sequence). V was pared by 4 bases and J by 7 bases, with 7 bases of the junction left unmatched. CDR3 loop: CASSSWTSGSQNEQFF. The CDR3 region has the DNA TGTGCCAGCAGCTCCTGGACTAGCGGGAGCCAAAATGAGCAGTTCTTC.

This clone came up a few times. J is TRBJ2-7 and V is TRBV11-2; 9 positions agree with TRBD1. Trimming cost V 4 bases and J 7 bases; bases outside gene matches: 5. The germline V gene encodes CDR1 SGHAT and CDR2 FQNNGV. The CDR3 runs 13 residues. CDR3 nucleotide sequence: TGTGCCAGCAGCTCCCGGACAGGGGTAGAGCAGTACTTC. It specifies CASSSRTGVEQYF.

This rearrangement joins TRBV21-1 to TRBJ1-2; the table's D call, TRBD1, was not checked against the DNA. TRBV21-1 is tagged as a pseudogene. The CDR3 totals 22 residues. The CDR3 loop is CASSKAGTGQVRRQGPPSGYTF. Here the CDR3 DNA reads TGTGCCAGCAGCAAAGCGGGGACAGGTCAGGTACGGCGACAGGGGCCCCCGTCTGGCTACACCTTC.

The chain has TRBV30 and TRBJ2-1; 11 bases are a match to TRBD2. CDR1 is GTSNPN, CDR2 SVGIG, per germline (reference sequence). There are 11 residues in the CDR3. Trimming took 8 bases from V and 9 from J; bases not matched to a gene: 3. CDR3 bases: TGTGCCCGGCTAGCGGGAGGTGAGCAGTTCTTC. This gives the protein CARLAGGEQFF.